Shown below are 16 T cell receptor beta chains from a single sample sequenced in a study of cytomegalovirus exposure and HLA in healthy donors. PCR amplification relied on 60 Vbeta primers (plus 13 Jbeta primers). The protocol was immunoSEQ multiplex PCR, while the TCRdb copy is restricted to in-frame clones and leaves out a portion. The sample has around 79,000 clones; 73% are singletons. The sequenced sample was PBMCs. These receptors were taken from a woman aged 40 to 50 in good health and CMV-seropositive.

V usage is TRBV5-5 and J usage is TRBJ1-2, with D possibly matching TRBD1 (5 bases). The CDR3 covers 13 residues. Trimming shortened V by 0 bases and J by 3 bases, and 6 bases separated the two germline ends. Germline CDR1 is SGHKS and CDR2 is YYEKEE (reference sequence). The CDR3 DNA sequence: TGTGCCAGCAGCTTGGCCAGGGACTATGGCTACACCTTC. Amino acids: CASSLARDYGYTF. Full variable domain (outside the CDR3, taken from reference TRBV5-5 and TRBJ1-2): DAGVTQSPTHLIKTRGQQVTLRCSPISGHKSVSWYQQVLGQGPQFIFQYYEKEERGRGNFPDRFSARQFPNYSSELNVNALLLGDSALYLCASSLARDYGYTFGSGTRLTVV.

The V call is TRBV6-6, the J call TRBJ1-1; TRBD1 agrees at 7 bases. The V and J ends lost 6 bases and 5 bases, in that order; junction bases with no gene match: 9. Germline CDR1 reads MNHNY; CDR2 reads SVGAGI (reference sequence). This CDR3 has 14 residues. This CDR3 reads CASRDDRVWTEAFF. The CDR3 region has the DNA TGTGCCAGCAGGGACGACAGGGTATGGACTGAAGCTTTCTTT.

J is TRBJ2-7 and V is TRBV21-1; TRBD2, the D gene given by the table, was not confirmed from the DNA. TRBV21-1 is labeled a pseudogene. The CDR3 contains 16 residues. CDR3 sequence reads: CASSKMNRGLRQEQYF. The CDR3 DNA reads TGTGCCAGCAGCAAAATGAATCGAGGGCTGCGACAAGAGCAGTACTTC.

The rearrangement joins TRBV11-2 to TRBJ1-3; maybe TRBD1 (6 bases). The CDR3 runs 15 residues. The germline V and J ends were trimmed by 6 bases and 0 bases, with 12 bases remaining between them. Per the germline V gene, CDR1 is SGHAT and CDR2 is FQNNGV. CDR3 residues: CASRADSHSGNTIYF. The CDR3 DNA follows: TGTGCCAGCAGGGCGGACAGTCACTCTGGAAACACCATATATTTT.

This clone was seen at least ten times. J is TRBJ1-4 and V is TRBV6-5, with unresolved D. The V gene lost 2 bases and the J gene lost 3 bases, with 7 bases spanning the gap. The germline CDR1 and CDR2 sequences are MNHEY and SVGAGI. The CDR3 covers 14 residues. CDR3 residues: CASSYTVSNEKLFF. The CDR3 nucleotides read TGTGCCAGCAGTTACACTGTATCTAATGAAAAACTGTTTTTT.

The CDR3 DNA is TGCGCCAGCAGCCAAGGGATTAGCGGGAGGGCTAAAGGCACAGATACGCAGTATTTT. This sequence encodes CASSQGISGRAKGTDTQYF. V gene TRBV4-3 combines with J gene TRBJ2-3; TRBD2 matches at 11 bases. V gave up 1 base and J gave up 1 base; unmatched junction bases: 10. Germline V lookup: CDR1 LGHNA, CDR2 YSLEER. This CDR3 comprises 19 residues.

This chain joins TRBV4-3 and TRBJ1-1; D is uncertain. Germline V gene sequence: CDR1 LGHNA, CDR2 YSLEER. The CDR3 loop spans 13 amino acids. The V end lost 0 bases, the J end lost 8 bases, and 10 bases lay between the germline ends. The CDR3 loop reads CASSQEIVSEAFF. CDR3 DNA sequence: TGCGCCAGCAGCCAAGAAATCGTCTCCGAAGCTTTCTTT.

CDR3: CASSPLPGTEKNQPQHF. CDR3 nucleotide sequence: TGTGCCAGCTCACCACTTCCCGGGACAGAAAAGAATCAGCCCCAGCATTTT. The chain employs TRBV18 and TRBJ1-5; the match to TRBD1 covers 7 bases. Germline lookup yields CDR1 KGHSH and CDR2 LQKENI. The CDR3 totals 17 residues. The trim removed 1 base at V and 4 bases at J, leaving 10 bases unmatched. The whole variable domain, remainder taken from reference TRBV18 and TRBJ1-5, is NAGVMQNPRHLVRRRGQEARLRCSPMKGHSHVYWYRQLPEEGLKFMVYLQKENIIDESGMPKERFSAEFPKEGPSILRIQQVVRGDSAAYFCASSPLPGTEKNQPQHFGDGTRLSIL.

This rearrangement joins TRBV19 to TRBJ1-1; 7 positions agree with TRBD1. Germline CDR1 reads LNHDA; CDR2 reads SQIVND (reference sequence). This CDR3 has 14 residues. Trimming removed 6 bases from V and 5 bases from J; junction bases left unmatched: 9. The CDR3 region is CASREGAGRTEAFF. The CDR3 DNA sequence: TGTGCCAGTAGGGAGGGGGCGGGGAGGACTGAAGCTTTCTTT.

This clone has just one count. The chain couples TRBV30 to TRBJ1-5; 7 bases match TRBD1. J gave up 7 bases and V 3 bases, and 9 bases lay outside the gene matches. CDR3 length equals 14 residues. The germline gives CDR1 GTSNPN, CDR2 SVGIG (reference sequence). CDR3: CAWRDGQVGQPQHF. The CDR3 DNA reads as TGTGCCTGGAGGGACGGACAGGTCGGACAGCCCCAGCATTTT.

The J gene is TRBJ2-1, the V gene TRBV4-3; 11 nucleotides match TRBD2. The germline gives CDR1 LGHNA, CDR2 YSLEER. V was pared by 0 bases and J by 5 bases, with 9 bases of the junction left unmatched. The CDR3 runs 18 residues. In nucleotides, the CDR3 is TGCGCCAGCAGCCAAGACCCCGTTAGCGGGAGGGGCGACAATGAGCAGTTCTTC. It is translated as CASSQDPVSGRGDNEQFF.

The chain couples TRBV4-1 to TRBJ1-5; 7 nucleotides align to TRBD1. The CDR3 totals 17 residues. CDR1 MGHRA and CDR2 YSYEKL come from the germline V gene. V gave up 1 base and J gave up 6 bases; unmatched junction bases: 12. CDR3 amino acids: CASSQGKLLQGSQPQHF. The CDR3 bases are TGCGCCAGCAGCCAAGGAAAACTTCTACAGGGGTCTCAGCCCCAGCATTTT.

The chain links TRBV19 to TRBJ1-1, with TRBD1 matching over 11 bases. This CDR3 is 13 amino acids long. Germline CDR1 LNHDA, CDR2 SQIVND (reference sequence). V dropped 6 bases and J dropped 3; count of bases not matched to a gene: 0. The CDR3 region is CASRGQGDTEAFF. The CDR3 DNA reads as TGTGCCAGTAGGGGACAGGGGGACACTGAAGCTTTCTTT.

The chain couples TRBV7-3 to TRBJ2-3, with 8 bases lining up with TRBD2. V lost 2 bases, J lost 2 bases, and 6 bases stayed unmatched. CDR3 length: 16 amino acids. CDR1 and CDR2 from the germline V gene are SGHTA and FQGTGA. The CDR3 sequence: CASSLYNGGATDTQYF. CDR3 DNA sequence: TGTGCCAGCAGCTTATATAACGGGGGGGCCACAGATACGCAGTATTTT.

The rearrangement joins TRBV7-2 to TRBJ1-1; D is perhaps TRBD1 (6 bases). The CDR3 sequence is 15 residues long. In germline, CDR1 is SGHTA, CDR2 FQGNSA. V was pared by 5 bases and J by 4 bases, with 17 bases between. As DNA, the CDR3 is TGTGCCAGCAGCCAAAGGGGGGGGAGATTCACTGAAGCTTTCTTT. As protein: CASSQRGGRFTEAFF.

The V gene is TRBV5-4, the J gene TRBJ1-1; D gene uncertain. The CDR3 is made up of 12 amino acids. Deletions cut 6 bases from V and 3 bases from J, with 9 bases between. Germline-derived CDR1 and CDR2 are SGHNT and YYREEE (reference sequence). The chain's CDR3 is CASTGRDTEAFF. The CDR3 nucleotides read TGTGCCAGCACCGGGAGGGACACTGAAGCTTTCTTT.